In its sample, the clone carrying this TCR beta chain was seen many times. Its antigen is unidentified. The data derive from a study of T cell repertoires in cytomegalovirus infection. The V segment lost 5 bases and the J segment 4 bases; nucleotides outside the gene matches: 8. Germline V gene data show CDR1 as SGHTA and CDR2 as FQGNSA. The CDR3 length is 17 residues. One entry per CDR3 protein results from TCRdb running MiXCR on the reads. The sample shows hundreds of thousands of distinct CDR3 sequences, just under 30% of them seen only once. Whole-study findings and limits: The study found HLA-C-restricted CMV-specific TCR beta clonotypes dominating the ex vivo response. Of the TCR beta families, the public ones yielded a cumulative frequency that identified carriers of CMV plus the relevant HLA.

The receptor's source is a human donor in good health (CMV status not recorded). Some clones in this sample may be carry-over from other donors' samples. The chain joins TRBV7-2 to TRBJ2-3, with 14 bases that match TRBD2. The sample was cultured PBMCs, taken from culture after CMV antigen stimulation. The CDR3 region has the DNA TGTGCCAGCAGCCGCCGGACTAGCGGGAGGTCAGCAGATACGCAGTATTTT. Protein: CASSRRTSGRSADTQYF.